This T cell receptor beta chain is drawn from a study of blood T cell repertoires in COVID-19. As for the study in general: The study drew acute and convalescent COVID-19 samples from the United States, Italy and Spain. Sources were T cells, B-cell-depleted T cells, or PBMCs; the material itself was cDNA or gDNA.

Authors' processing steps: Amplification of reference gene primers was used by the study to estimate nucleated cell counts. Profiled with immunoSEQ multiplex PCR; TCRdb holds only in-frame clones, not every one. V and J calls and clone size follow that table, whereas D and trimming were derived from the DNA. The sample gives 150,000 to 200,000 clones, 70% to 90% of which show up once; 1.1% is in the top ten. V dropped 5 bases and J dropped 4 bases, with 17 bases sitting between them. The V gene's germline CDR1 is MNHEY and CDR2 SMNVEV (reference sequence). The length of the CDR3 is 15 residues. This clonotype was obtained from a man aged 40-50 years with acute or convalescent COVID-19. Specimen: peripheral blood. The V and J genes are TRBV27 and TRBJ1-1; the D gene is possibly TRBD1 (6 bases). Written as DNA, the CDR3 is TGTGCCAGCAGTCCTCTAGTCGCGGGGGCCACTGAAGCTTTCTTT. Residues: CASSPLVAGATEAFF.